This is a list of T cell receptor beta chains from one sample in a study of blood T cells in healthy people across ages. TCRdb itself ran the 5' RACE reads through MiXCR, one entry per CDR3 protein. This table has approximately 1,100,000 distinct CDR3 sequences, roughly 45% appearing once. The sequenced material came from blood. The source is a woman aged 55-69 years in good health. Both conserved end residues are part of each CDR3. A D gene is named only where the DNA matches it firmly. Some rows mark clone size as missing; the rest say once, few, many or name a class of expanded clone.

V gene,J gene,D gene,clone size,CDR3 protein,CDR3 DNA
TRBV3-1,TRBJ2-5,TRBD2,-,CASSPHVGLVRTQYF,TGTGCCAGCAGCCCCCATGTCGGACTAGTCAGGACCCAGTACTTC
TRBV7-9,TRBJ2-4,-,once,CASSLGLLKNIQYF,TGTGCCAGCAGCTTGGGACTCCTGAAAAACATTCAGTACTTC
TRBV19,TRBJ2-7,-,-,CASGPDGYSYEQYF,TGTGCCAGTGGCCCGGACGGATACTCCTACGAGCAGTACTTC
TRBV20-1,TRBJ1-2,TRBD1,-,CSASVPGQGPYGYTF,TGCAGTGCTAGTGTGCCGGGACAGGGCCCCTATGGCTACACCTTC
TRBV7-2,TRBJ1-1,-,-,CASSSRDIRNTEAFF,TGTGCCAGCAGCTCCCGGGACATCAGGAACACTGAAGCTTTCTTT
TRBV2,TRBJ2-3,TRBD2,-,CASSEFASGVGDTQYF,TGTGCCAGCAGTGAATTCGCTAGCGGGGTGGGAGATACGCAGTATTTT
TRBV21-1,TRBJ2-7,-,-,CASGDAQGTGPEYEQYF,TGTGCCAGCGGGGACGCACAAGGGACAGGCCCCGAGTACGAGCAGTACTTC
TRBV5-1,TRBJ2-5,TRBD2,few,CASTISGGPQETQYF,TGCGCCAGCACCATTAGCGGGGGCCCACAAGAGACCCAGTACTTC
TRBV25-1,TRBJ2-1,-,-,CASSGSEGIARRPQFF,TGTGCCAGCAGTGGATCAGAAGGAATCGCGCGACGACCGCAGTTCTTC
TRBV6-6,TRBJ2-5,TRBD2,many,CASSYGAGLLPQETQYF,TGTGCCAGCAGTTACGGAGCGGGACTACTGCCCCAAGAGACCCAGTACTTC
TRBV12-3/TRBV12-4,TRBJ1-1,-,few,CASSLKPNTEAFF,TGTGCCAGCAGTTTAAAACCGAACACTGAAGCTTTCTTT
TRBV7-3,TRBJ2-1,TRBD2,-,CASSSPLAGDSYNEQFF,TGTGCCAGCAGCTCCCCACTAGCGGGAGACTCCTACAATGAGCAGTTCTTC
TRBV20-1,TRBJ2-7,-,few,CSARDLEVEQYF,TGCAGTGCTAGAGATCTGGAAGTCGAGCAGTACTTC
TRBV11-2,TRBJ2-5,-,few,CASSLAHLGAGETQYF,TGTGCCAGCAGCTTAGCCCACTTAGGAGCAGGGGAGACCCAGTACTTC
TRBV20-1,TRBJ1-5,-,few,CSATQGMGQPQHF,TGCAGTGCTACCCAGGGGATGGGACAGCCCCAGCATTTT
TRBV27,TRBJ1-1,-,-,CASSLGQAGTEAFF,TGTGCCAGCAGTTTAGGGCAGGCAGGCACTGAAGCTTTCTTT
TRBV27,TRBJ2-5,TRBD2,few,CASSKLAGLQETQYF,TGTGCCAGCAGTAAATTAGCGGGCCTACAAGAGACCCAGTACTTC
TRBV7-7,TRBJ2-5,TRBD2,few,CASSFGLAGEETQYF,TGTGCTAGCAGCTTCGGACTAGCGGGGGAAGAGACCCAGTACTTC
TRBV6-2/TRBV6-3,TRBJ2-1,TRBD2,-,CASRGSGISYNEQFF,TGTGCCAGCAGGGGTAGCGGGATCTCCTACAATGAGCAGTTCTTC
TRBV6-1,TRBJ2-5,-,-,CASSEPFGSQETQYF,TGTGCCAGCAGTGAACCCTTCGGGAGCCAAGAGACCCAGTACTTC
TRBV12-5,TRBJ2-1,-,few,CASGTLRVDEQFF,TGTGCTAGTGGGACTCTCAGGGTGGATGAGCAGTTCTTC
TRBV2,TRBJ2-1,-,few,CASSPAGQEQFF,TGTGCCAGCAGCCCCGCGGGGCAGGAGCAGTTCTTC
TRBV11-2,TRBJ2-1,-,few,CASSLDLNNEQFF,TGTGCCAGCAGCTTAGATCTAAACAATGAGCAGTTCTTC
TRBV10-3,TRBJ1-1,TRBD1,few,CAISESGTVEAFF,TGTGCCATCAGTGAGTCCGGGACAGTAGAAGCTTTCTTT
TRBV20-1,TRBJ2-7,-,-,CSAAEGPSSYEQYF,TGCAGTGCTGCCGAGGGTCCGAGCTCCTACGAGCAGTACTTC
TRBV5-1,TRBJ2-7,TRBD1,-,CASSFTGGDEQYF,TGCGCCAGCAGTTTTACAGGGGGCGATGAGCAGTACTTC
TRBV12-3/TRBV12-4,TRBJ2-1,TRBD2,-,CASSFISGSNYNEQFF,TGTGCCAGCAGTTTTATTAGCGGGAGTAACTACAATGAGCAGTTCTTC
TRBV15,TRBJ1-6,-,-,CATSREPGTDSPLHF,TGTGCCACCAGCAGAGAACCAGGCACGGATTCACCCCTCCACTTT
TRBV7-9,TRBJ2-1,TRBD2,-,CASSPGLVGETQFF,TGTGCCAGCAGCCCTGGACTAGTGGGGGAGACCCAGTTCTTC
TRBV7-9,TRBJ2-1,-,-,CASSFGVWNYAKHNEQFF,TGTGCCAGCAGCTTCGGAGTATGGAATTATGCCAAACACAATGAGCAGTTCTTC
TRBV27,TRBJ2-3,-,-,CASSPQGIWRDTQYF,TGTGCCAGCAGTCCCCAGGGGATTTGGCGGGATACGCAGTATTTT
TRBV7-2,TRBJ2-5,-,-,CASSPQSPQETQYF,TGTGCCAGCAGCCCTCAGAGTCCTCAAGAGACCCAGTACTTC
TRBV6-6,TRBJ1-4,-,few,CASSRGQPTTNEKLFF,TGTGCCAGCAGCCGCGGACAACCGACAACTAATGAGAAACTGTTTTTT
TRBV4-2,TRBJ2-3,-,-,CASSQELGGADTQYF,TGTGCCAGCAGCCAAGAGTTAGGTGGGGCAGATACGCAGTATTTT
TRBV5-1,TRBJ2-7,TRBD2,-,CASAPGYAGLAGVYEQYF,TGCGCCAGCGCCCCCGGGTACGCGGGACTAGCGGGAGTCTACGAGCAGTACTTC
TRBV15,TRBJ2-1,-,-,CATSPGLTREFF,TGTGCCACCAGCCCGGGGTTGACTAGGGAGTTCTTC
TRBV27,TRBJ2-1,-,-,CASSLRVSYNEQFF,TGTGCCAGCAGTTTACGGGTCTCCTACAATGAGCAGTTCTTC
TRBV20-1,TRBJ2-7,-,-,CSASFGGEQYF,TGCAGTGCTAGTTTCGGGGGCGAGCAGTACTTC
TRBV24-1,TRBJ2-1,TRBD1,few,CATSDDGTGYNEQFF,TGTGCCACCAGTGATGATGGGACAGGGTACAATGAGCAGTTCTTC
TRBV7-2,TRBJ2-2,TRBD2,few,CASSSTSGLGGELFF,TGTGCCAGCAGCTCGACTAGCGGGTTGGGCGGGGAGCTGTTTTTT
TRBV20-1,TRBJ2-4,-,-,CSADPSGKNIQYF,TGCAGTGCGGACCCTTCGGGGAAAAACATTCAGTACTTC